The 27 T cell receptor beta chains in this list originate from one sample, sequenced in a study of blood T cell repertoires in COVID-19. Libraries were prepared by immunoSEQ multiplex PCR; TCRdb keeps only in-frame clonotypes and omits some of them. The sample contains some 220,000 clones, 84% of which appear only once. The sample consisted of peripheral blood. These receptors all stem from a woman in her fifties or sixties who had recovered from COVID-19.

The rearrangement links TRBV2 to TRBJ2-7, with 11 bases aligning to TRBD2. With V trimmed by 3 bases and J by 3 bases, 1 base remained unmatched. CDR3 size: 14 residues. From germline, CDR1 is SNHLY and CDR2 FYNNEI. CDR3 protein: CASSDTSGGYEQYF. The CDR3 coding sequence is TGTGCCAGCAGTGATACTAGCGGGGGCTACGAGCAGTACTTC.

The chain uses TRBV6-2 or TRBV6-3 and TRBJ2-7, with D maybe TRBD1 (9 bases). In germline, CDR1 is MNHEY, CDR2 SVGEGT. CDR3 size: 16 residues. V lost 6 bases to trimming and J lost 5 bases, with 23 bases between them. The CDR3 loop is CASSRGGTGIVDEQYF. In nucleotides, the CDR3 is TGTGCCAGCAGCCGGGGGGGGACAGGGATCGTGGACGAGCAGTACTTC.

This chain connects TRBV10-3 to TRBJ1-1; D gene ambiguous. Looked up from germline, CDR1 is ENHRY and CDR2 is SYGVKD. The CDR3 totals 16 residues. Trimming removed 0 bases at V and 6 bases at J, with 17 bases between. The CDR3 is CAISESTGSLSAEAFF. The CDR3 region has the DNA TGTGCCATCAGTGAGTCGACTGGCTCGCTGTCGGCTGAAGCTTTCTTT.

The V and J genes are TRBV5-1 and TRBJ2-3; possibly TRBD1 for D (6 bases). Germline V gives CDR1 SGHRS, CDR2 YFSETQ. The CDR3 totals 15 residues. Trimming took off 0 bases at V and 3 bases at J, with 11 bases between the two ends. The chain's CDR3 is CASSLGSTGTDTQYF. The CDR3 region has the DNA TGCGCCAGCAGCTTGGGGTCCACAGGGACAGATACGCAGTATTTT.

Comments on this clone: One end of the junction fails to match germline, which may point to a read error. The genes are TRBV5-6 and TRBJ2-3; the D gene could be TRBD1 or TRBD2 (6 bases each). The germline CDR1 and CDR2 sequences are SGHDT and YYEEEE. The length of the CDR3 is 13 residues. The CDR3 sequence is CASILGGGDTQYF. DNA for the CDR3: TGTGCCAGCATCTTGGGGGGCGGAGATACGCAGTATTTT.

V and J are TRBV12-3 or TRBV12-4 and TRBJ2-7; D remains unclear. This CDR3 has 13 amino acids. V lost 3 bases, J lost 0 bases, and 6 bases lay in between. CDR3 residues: CASSFPSSYEQYF. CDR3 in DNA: TGTGCCAGCAGTTTCCCTAGCTCCTACGAGCAGTACTTC.

DNA for the CDR3: TGTGCCAGCAGCCAAGATAGCCCGAGTATGGCGACCCAGTACTTC. Protein product: CASSQDSPSMATQYF. V is TRBV3-1 (or the pseudogene TRBV3-2) and J is TRBJ2-5; D is unclear. The V gene's germline CDR1 is LGHDT and CDR2 YNNKEL (reference sequence). The CDR3 sequence is 15 residues long. V dropped 0 bases and J dropped 7 bases, with 15 bases sitting between them.

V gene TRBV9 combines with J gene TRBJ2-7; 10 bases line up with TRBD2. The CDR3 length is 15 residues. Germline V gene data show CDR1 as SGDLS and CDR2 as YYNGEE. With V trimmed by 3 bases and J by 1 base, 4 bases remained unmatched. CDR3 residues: CASSAGTSVSYEQYF. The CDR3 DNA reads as TGTGCCAGCAGCGCCGGGACTAGCGTATCCTACGAGCAGTACTTC.

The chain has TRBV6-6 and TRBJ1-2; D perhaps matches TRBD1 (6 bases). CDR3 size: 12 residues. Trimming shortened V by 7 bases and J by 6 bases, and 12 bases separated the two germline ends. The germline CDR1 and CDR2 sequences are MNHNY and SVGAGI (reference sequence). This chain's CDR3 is CASNDRSDGYTF. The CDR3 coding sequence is TGTGCCAGCAACGACAGGTCCGATGGCTACACCTTC.

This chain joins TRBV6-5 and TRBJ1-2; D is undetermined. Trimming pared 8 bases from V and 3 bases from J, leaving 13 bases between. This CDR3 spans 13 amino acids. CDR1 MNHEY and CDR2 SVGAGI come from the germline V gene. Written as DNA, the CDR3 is TGTGCCAGCGCAAGCGGACGAGACTATGGCTACACCTTC. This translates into CASASGRDYGYTF.

The CDR3 region is CASSRDPGLVVYNEQFF. In DNA form, the CDR3 reads TGTGCCAGCAGCCGAGACCCGGGACTAGTGGTGTACAATGAGCAGTTCTTC. The chain links TRBV7-9 to TRBJ2-1; TRBD2 agrees at 8 bases. This CDR3 comprises 17 residues. After removal of 5 bases from V and 4 bases from J, the junction contained 13 bases not matched to a gene. Germline CDR1 reads SEHNR; CDR2 reads FQNEAQ (reference sequence).

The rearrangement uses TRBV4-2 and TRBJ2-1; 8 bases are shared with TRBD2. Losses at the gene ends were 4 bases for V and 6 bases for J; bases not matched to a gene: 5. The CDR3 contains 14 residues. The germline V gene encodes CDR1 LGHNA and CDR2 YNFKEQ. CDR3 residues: CASSPPGLGNEQFF. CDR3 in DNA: TGTGCCAGCAGCCCACCGGGACTAGGCAATGAGCAGTTCTTC.

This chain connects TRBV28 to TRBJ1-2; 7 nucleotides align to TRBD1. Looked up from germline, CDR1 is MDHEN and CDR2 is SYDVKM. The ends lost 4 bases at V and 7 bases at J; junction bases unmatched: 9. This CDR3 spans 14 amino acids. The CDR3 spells CASSSLTGSGGYTF. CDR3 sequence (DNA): TGTGCCAGCAGTTCCTTGACAGGGAGCGGTGGCTACACCTTC.

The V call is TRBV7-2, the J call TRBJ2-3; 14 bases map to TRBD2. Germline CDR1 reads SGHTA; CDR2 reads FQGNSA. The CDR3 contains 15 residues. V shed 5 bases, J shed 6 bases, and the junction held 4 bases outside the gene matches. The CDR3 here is CASSRTSGGSDTQYF. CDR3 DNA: TGTGCCAGCAGCCGGACTAGCGGGGGGTCGGATACGCAGTATTTT.

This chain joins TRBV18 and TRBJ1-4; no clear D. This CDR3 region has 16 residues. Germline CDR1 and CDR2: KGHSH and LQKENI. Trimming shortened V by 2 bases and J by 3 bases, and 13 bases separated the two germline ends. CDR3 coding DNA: TGTGCCAGCTCACCATCTACAGTCCGATCTAATGAAAAACTGTTTTTT. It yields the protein CASSPSTVRSNEKLFF.

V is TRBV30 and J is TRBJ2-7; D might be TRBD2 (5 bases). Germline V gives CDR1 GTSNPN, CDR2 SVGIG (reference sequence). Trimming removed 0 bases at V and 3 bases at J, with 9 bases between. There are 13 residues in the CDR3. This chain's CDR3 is CAWSVGRVYEQYF. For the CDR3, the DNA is TGTGCCTGGAGTGTAGGGAGAGTCTACGAGCAGTACTTC.

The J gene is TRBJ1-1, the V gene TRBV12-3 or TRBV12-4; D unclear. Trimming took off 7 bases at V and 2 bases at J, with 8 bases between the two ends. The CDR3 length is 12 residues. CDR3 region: CASMGQNTEAFF. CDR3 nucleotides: TGTGCCAGCATGGGCCAAAACACTGAAGCTTTCTTT.

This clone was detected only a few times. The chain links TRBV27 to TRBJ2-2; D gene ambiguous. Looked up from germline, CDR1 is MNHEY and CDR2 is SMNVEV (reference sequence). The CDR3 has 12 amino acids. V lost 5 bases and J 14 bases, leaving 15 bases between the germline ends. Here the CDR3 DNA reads TGTGCCAGCAGTCAAGGTCTAGAGGAACTGTTTTTT. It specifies CASSQGLEELFF.

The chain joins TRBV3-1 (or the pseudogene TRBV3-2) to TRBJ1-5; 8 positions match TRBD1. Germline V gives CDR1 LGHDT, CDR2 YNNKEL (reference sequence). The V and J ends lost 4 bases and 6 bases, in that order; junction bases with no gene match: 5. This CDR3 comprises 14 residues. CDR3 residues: CASSRGQGGQPQHF. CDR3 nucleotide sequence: TGTGCCAGCAGCCGCGGACAGGGAGGTCAGCCCCAGCATTTT.

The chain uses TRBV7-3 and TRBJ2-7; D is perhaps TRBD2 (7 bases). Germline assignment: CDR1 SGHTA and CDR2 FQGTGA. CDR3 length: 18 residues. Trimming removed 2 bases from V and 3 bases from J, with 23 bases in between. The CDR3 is CASSLVWSVAGADYEQYF. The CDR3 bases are TGTGCCAGCAGCTTAGTCTGGTCGGTGGCGGGGGCGGACTACGAGCAGTACTTC. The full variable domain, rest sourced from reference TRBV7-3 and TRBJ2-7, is GAGVSQTPSNKVTEKGKYVELRCDPISGHTALYWYRQSLGQGPEFLIYFQGTGAADDSGLPNDRFFAVRPEGSVSTLKIQRTERGDSAVYLCASSLVWSVAGADYEQYFGPGTRLTVT.

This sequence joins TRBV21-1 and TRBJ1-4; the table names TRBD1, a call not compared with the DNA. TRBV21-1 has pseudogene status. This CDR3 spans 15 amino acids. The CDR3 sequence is CASPFSTGMDEKLFF. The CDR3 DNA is TGTGCCAGCCCCTTTTCGACAGGGATGGATGAAAAACTGTTTTTT.

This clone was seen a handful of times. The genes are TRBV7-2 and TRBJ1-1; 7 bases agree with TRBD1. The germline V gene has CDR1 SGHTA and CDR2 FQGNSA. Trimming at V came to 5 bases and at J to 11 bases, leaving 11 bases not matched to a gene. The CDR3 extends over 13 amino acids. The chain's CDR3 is CASSNGQGVYAFF. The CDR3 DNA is TGTGCCAGCAGCAATGGGCAGGGGGTCTATGCTTTCTTT.

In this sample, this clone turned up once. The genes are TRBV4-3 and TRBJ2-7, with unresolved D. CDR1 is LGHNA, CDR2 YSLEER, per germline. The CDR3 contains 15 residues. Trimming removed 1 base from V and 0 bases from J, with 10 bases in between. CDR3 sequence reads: CASSQAYRSSYEQYF. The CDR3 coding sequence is TGCGCCAGCAGCCAAGCGTACCGGAGCTCCTACGAGCAGTACTTC.

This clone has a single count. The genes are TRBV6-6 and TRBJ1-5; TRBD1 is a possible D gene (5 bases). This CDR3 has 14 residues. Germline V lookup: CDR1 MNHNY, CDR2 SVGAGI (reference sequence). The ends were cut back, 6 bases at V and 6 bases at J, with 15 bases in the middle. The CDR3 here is CASSIRTMSQPQHF. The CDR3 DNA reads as TGTGCCAGCAGCATACGGACAATGTCTCAGCCCCAGCATTTT.

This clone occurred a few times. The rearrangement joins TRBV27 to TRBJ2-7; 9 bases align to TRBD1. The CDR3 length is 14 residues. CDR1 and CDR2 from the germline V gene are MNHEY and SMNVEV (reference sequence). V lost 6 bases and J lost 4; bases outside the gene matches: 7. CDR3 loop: CASRTTGGLYEQYF. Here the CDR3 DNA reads TGTGCCAGCAGAACGACAGGGGGGCTTTACGAGCAGTACTTC.

The chain's CDR3 is CASSSEETDTQYF. The CDR3 DNA sequence: TGTGCCAGCAGCTCCGAGGAAACAGATACGCAGTATTTT. This rearrangement joins TRBV7-2 to TRBJ2-3; D unclear. This CDR3 is 13 amino acids long. V lost 4 bases, J lost 3 bases, and 8 bases lay in between. Germline loops: CDR1 SGHTA, CDR2 FQGNSA.

CDR3 nucleotides: TGTGCCAGTAGGCCTACTAGCGGGGGGGCTTCCCCGTACTTC. Protein: CASRPTSGGASPYF. The V call is TRBV19, the J call TRBJ2-5, with TRBD2 matching over 13 bases. This CDR3 has 14 residues. The germline V gene has CDR1 LNHDA and CDR2 SQIVND (reference sequence). The V and J ends lost 6 bases and 13 bases, in that order; junction bases with no gene match: 11.